These 5 T cell receptor beta chains were all obtained from the same sample, sequenced in a study of blood T cells in healthy people across ages. Using a J-beta primer mix together with a sample-barcoded 5' primer, a second PCR was run for roughly 7 to 11 cycles. One entry per CDR3 protein results from TCRdb running MiXCR on the 5' RACE reads. The table includes about 640,000 distinct CDR3 sequences, approximately 30% detected once. Sequencing input: blood. These receptor sequences come from a woman older than 75 in good health.

This clonotype was seen many times. The rearrangement joins TRBV29-1 to TRBJ2-7; maybe TRBD1 (6 bases). This CDR3 is built from 13 residues. Germline V gene lookup returns CDR1 SQVTM and CDR2 ANQGSEA. Trimming left V 3 bases short and J 1 base short, with 10 bases between. DNA of the CDR3: TGCAGCGTTGAGGGCAGGGGATCCTACGAGCAGTACTTC. Its translation: CSVEGRGSYEQYF.

V usage is TRBV28 and J usage is TRBJ1-5, with a possible D match to TRBD1 (5 bases). The CDR3 is made up of 14 amino acids. Deletions cut 7 bases from V and 6 bases from J, with 16 bases between. Looked up from germline, CDR1 is MDHEN and CDR2 is SYDVKM. The CDR3 DNA reads as TGTGCCAGCACCGACGGAGGGGTACGTCAGCCCCAGCATTTT. It specifies CASTDGGVRQPQHF.

Points on this clonotype: A read error is possible here, since a much larger clone lies one base away. The rearrangement links TRBV29-1 to TRBJ1-1; D unclear. V lost 4 bases and J 2 bases, leaving 11 bases between the germline ends. Looked up from germline, CDR1 is SQVTM and CDR2 is ANQGSEA. The CDR3 extends over 13 amino acids. The CDR3: CSVVRQINTEAFF. The CDR3 nucleotides read TGCAGCGTTGTCCGCCAGATAAACACTGAAGCTTTCTTT.

This clonotype showed up many times. The rearrangement joins TRBV29-1 to TRBJ2-7, with D uncertain. The V and J ends lost 7 bases and 0 bases respectively, with 10 bases between them. Germline V CDR1 and CDR2: SQVTM, ANQGSEA. This CDR3 spans 12 amino acids. The CDR3 DNA is TGCAGCGGCGGACGGTCCTCCTACGAGCAGTACTTC. Protein product: CSGGRSSYEQYF.

This clonotype has at least ten counts. The V call is TRBV20-1, the J call TRBJ1-2; 8 nucleotides match TRBD1. The length of the CDR3 is 14 residues. Trimming removed 0 bases from V and 8 bases from J; junction bases left unmatched: 8. Germline V gene lookup returns CDR1 DFQATT and CDR2 SNEGSKA (reference sequence). The CDR3 loop is CSARDPQGARGYTF. CDR3 nucleotides: TGCAGTGCTAGAGATCCCCAGGGGGCTCGGGGCTACACCTTC.